This entry describes one T cell receptor beta chain. Its antigen is not known. The length of the CDR3 is 12 residues. The germline V gene encodes CDR1 DFQATT and CDR2 SNEGSKA (reference sequence). Trimming removed 2 bases at V and 5 bases at J, with 9 bases between. These data originate in a study of vaccination and CD4 T cells after COVID-19. Sample treatment: roughly 10-day PBMC culture with coronavirus spike peptide pools or control peptides (ViraFEST assay). With the Oncomine TCR Beta short-read assay, DNA from cultured CD4+ T cells was sequenced. One entry per CDR3 protein results from TCRdb running MiXCR on the PCR reads. The repertoire has about 16,000 distinct CDR3 sequences, roughly 45% of them found once; the top ten carry about 3.7%.

The sequenced material came from CD4+ T cells from blood, cultured in vitro. V usage is TRBV20-1 and J usage is TRBJ2-5; possible D gene TRBD1, 6 bases. This TCR was sampled from a human donor who had recovered from COVID-19. The CDR3 DNA sequence: TGCAGTGCTAGACAGGGGCTGGAGACCCAGTACTTC. It encodes CSARQGLETQYF.